This TCR beta chain was observed in a study of T cells expressing NK-cell markers. Overall study: All TCR beta repertoires analysed originated from sorted CD3+CD56+NKG2C+, CD3+CD56+NKG2C- and CD3+CD56-NKG2C+ T cells. Of eight sequenced donors, seven were HCMV-seropositive and one HCMV-seronegative.

Study-wide points: Uncertainty persisted over the HCMV specificity of expanded NKG2C+ T cell clones.

Remarks on this clonotype: Its specificity is unknown.

The CDR3 is 12 residues long. In germline, CDR1 is SGDLS, CDR2 YYNGEE. As the method of synthesis, 5'RACE template switching with UMIs yielded TCR beta cDNA. TCRdb reprocessed the 5' RACE reads and keeps a single row for each CDR3 protein, giving no DNA. In all, the sample yields about 440,000 distinct CDR3 sequences. Sequenced input: blood T cells: a sorted CD56 or NKG2C T cell subset, CD4+ or CD8+ T cells, or bulk PBMC T cells (not recorded which). The V call is TRBV9, the J call TRBJ2-1; TCRdb gives TRBD2 as the D gene, but with no DNA this cannot be confirmed. The TCR sequence derives from a woman between 18 and 69 years old in good health. CDR3 in amino acids: CASSVEEGEQFF.